This TCR beta chain is drawn from a study of blood T cell repertoires in COVID-19. CDR1 is LNHDA, CDR2 SQIVND, per germline (reference sequence). CDR3 length: 12 residues. Trimming left V 3 bases short and J 1 base short, with 3 bases between. TCRdb's table, derived via immunoSEQ multiplex PCR, lists solely in-frame clones and lacks some. The sample has more than 150,000 clones, roughly 87% seen once. The sequenced sample was PBMCs or T cells enriched from blood (not recorded which). The V and J genes are TRBV19 and TRBJ1-1; D ambiguous. This receptor was obtained from a man in his forties or fifties who had recovered from COVID-19. The CDR3 protein is CASSISNTEAFF. CDR3 DNA: TGTGCCAGTAGTATCTCGAACACTGAAGCTTTCTTT.